This TCR beta chain was identified in a study of CD8 T cells in Susac syndrome. CDR1 and CDR2 (germline): MNHEY, SVGAGI. After removal of 7 bases from V and 4 bases from J, the junction contained 7 bases not matched to a gene. CDR3 length: 13 residues. CD8+ and CD4+ T cells from blood underwent TCR beta sequencing, which was carried out in a high-throughput format. cDNA came from around 0.5 to 1 ug RNA primed by random hexamers. The CDR3 of TCR beta was amplified by immunoSEQ multiplex PCR across 54 Vbeta and 13 Jbeta. TCRdb redid the calling of the immunoSEQ multiplex PCR reads with MiXCR, one entry per CDR3 protein. This sample has 20,000 to 25,000 distinct CDR3 sequences; more than 85% occur once, and the top ten carry about 0.27%. This clonotype was counted once.

The source material was CD8+ T cells from PBMCs. The sequence was obtained from a human donor in good health. The genes are TRBV6-5 and TRBJ2-7; 7 nucleotides agree with TRBD1. In nucleotides, the CDR3 is TGTGCCAGCACTGTGACAGGGTCGTACGAGCAGTACTTC. It translates to CASTVTGSYEQYF.